This TCR beta chain was identified in a study of shared clonotypes between healthy human individuals. Points from the study as a whole: It was expected that sequencing depth would affect clonotype sharing among donors.

Germline lookup yields CDR1 MDHEN and CDR2 SYDVKM. V was shortened by 7 bases and J by 3 bases, with 21 bases between the two germline ends. The CDR3 loop spans 16 amino acids. Method: immunoSEQ multiplex PCR; TCRdb's copy keeps in-frame clones and lacks some. The sample lists 550,000 to 800,000 clones; less than 95% were seen once. Notes on this clone: Its antigen is still unknown.

V usage is TRBV28 and J usage is TRBJ1-2; tentatively, D is TRBD1 (6 bases). Source material: memory CD8+ T cells from PBMCs. Subset specified: CD45RO+ cells pooled with CCR7-negative TemRA cells. The receptor was derived from a man between 18 and 35 years old in good health. Some clones in this sample may be carry-over from other donors' samples. The CDR3 reads CASTSRSGGWYYGYTF. In DNA, the CDR3 is TGTGCCAGCACCTCCCGGTCTGGGGGCTGGTACTATGGCTACACCTTC.